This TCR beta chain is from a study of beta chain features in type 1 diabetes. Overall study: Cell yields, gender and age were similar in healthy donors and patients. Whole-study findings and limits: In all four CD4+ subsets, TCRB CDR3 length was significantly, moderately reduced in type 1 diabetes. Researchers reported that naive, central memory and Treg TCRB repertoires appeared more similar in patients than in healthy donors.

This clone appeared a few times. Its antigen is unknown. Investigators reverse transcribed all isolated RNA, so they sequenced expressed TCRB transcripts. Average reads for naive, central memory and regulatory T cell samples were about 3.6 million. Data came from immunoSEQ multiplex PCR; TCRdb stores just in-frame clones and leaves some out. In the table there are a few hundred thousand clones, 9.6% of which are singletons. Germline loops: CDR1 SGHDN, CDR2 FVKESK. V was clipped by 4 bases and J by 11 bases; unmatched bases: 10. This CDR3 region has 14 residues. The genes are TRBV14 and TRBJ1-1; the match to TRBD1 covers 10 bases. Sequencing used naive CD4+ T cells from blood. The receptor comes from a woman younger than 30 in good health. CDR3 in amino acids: CASSPKGTGDWAFF. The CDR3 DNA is TGTGCCAGCAGCCCTAAAGGGACAGGGGATTGGGCTTTCTTT.